The TCR beta chain under discussion was sequenced for a study of blood T cells in healthy people across ages. The CDR3 is made up of 16 amino acids. J lost 13 bases, V lost 2 bases, and 14 bases had no gene match. The germline V gene has CDR1 SEHNR and CDR2 FQNEAQ (reference sequence). General study points: Roughly linearly, TCR beta diversity per million T cells fell as age increased.

A note on this clonotype: Its antigen is not known.

Sample-barcoded 5' priming and a J-beta primer mix drove a second PCR of roughly 6 to 12 cycles. TCRdb analysed the 5' RACE reads with MiXCR anew, one entry per CDR3 protein. The sample includes some 760,000 distinct CDR3 sequences, just under 25% of them seen just once. These data are also associated with another study on T cells of mothers and their children. That work states: Each mother yielded more than 8 million TCR beta CDR3 reads. Each child yielded about 3 million reads.

What was sequenced was blood. The receptor comes from a boy younger than 18 in good health. The chain has TRBV7-9 and TRBJ1-6; TRBD1 matches at 7 bases. For the CDR3, the DNA is TGTGCCAGCAGCTTATATCGGGACAGCCCTTCCGTGCCCCTCCACTTT. Translation: CASSLYRDSPSVPLHF.